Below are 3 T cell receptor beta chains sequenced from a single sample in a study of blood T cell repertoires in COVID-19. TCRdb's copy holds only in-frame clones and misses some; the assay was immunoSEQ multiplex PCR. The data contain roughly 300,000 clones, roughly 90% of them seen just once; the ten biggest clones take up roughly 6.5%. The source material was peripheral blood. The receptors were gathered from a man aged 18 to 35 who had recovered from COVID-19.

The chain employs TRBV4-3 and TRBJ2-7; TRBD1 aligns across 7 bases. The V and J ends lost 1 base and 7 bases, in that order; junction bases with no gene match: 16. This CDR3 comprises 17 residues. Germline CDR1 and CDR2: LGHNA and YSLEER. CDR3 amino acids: CASSQAILGQAGGEQYF. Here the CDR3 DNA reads TGCGCCAGCAGCCAAGCTATCCTAGGACAGGCCGGTGGAGAGCAGTACTTC.

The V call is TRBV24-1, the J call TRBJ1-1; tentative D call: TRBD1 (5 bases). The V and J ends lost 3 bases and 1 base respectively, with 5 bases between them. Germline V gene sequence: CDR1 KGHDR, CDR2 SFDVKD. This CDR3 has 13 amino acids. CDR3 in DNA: TGTGCCACCAGTGATGGGGCGAACACTGAAGCTTTCTTT. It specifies CATSDGANTEAFF.

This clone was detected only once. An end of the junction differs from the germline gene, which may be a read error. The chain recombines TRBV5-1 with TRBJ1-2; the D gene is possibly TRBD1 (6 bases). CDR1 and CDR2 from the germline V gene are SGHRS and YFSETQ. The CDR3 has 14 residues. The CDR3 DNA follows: TGCGCCAGCAGCTCGCACGGGGACATTGGTGTACGGGCCTTC. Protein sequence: CASSSHGDIGVRAF.